These 21 T cell receptor beta chains originate from one sample sequenced in a study of glioma-infiltrating T cells. TCR alpha and beta CDR3 regions were amplified from RNA using iRepertoire nested multiplex PCR. TCRdb independently ran MiXCR on the multiplex PCR reads; one entry per CDR3 protein. The sample has approximately 400,000 distinct CDR3 sequences, roughly two fifths seen once. Sequenced input: glioma tissue, nonneoplastic brain tissue, or PBMCs (not recorded which). Every receptor here comes from a human donor with low-grade glioma or glioblastoma, undergoing nonglioma brain surgery, or in good health (not recorded which).

A few counts support this clonotype. This sequence joins TRBV2 and TRBJ1-1; D gene uncertain. Trimming shortened V by 9 bases and J by 3 bases, and 11 bases separated the two germline ends. CDR3 length: 12 amino acids. The germline gives CDR1 SNHLY, CDR2 FYNNEI. The CDR3: CASLPGDTEAFF. CDR3 in DNA: TGTGCCAGTCTGCCGGGAGACACTGAAGCTTTCTTT.

This clonotype was recorded at least ten times. This sequence joins TRBV20-1 and TRBJ2-5; D is undetermined. In germline, CDR1 is DFQATT, CDR2 SNEGSKA (reference sequence). CDR3 length: 14 amino acids. The V end lost 0 bases, the J end lost 5 bases, and 13 bases lay between the germline ends. CDR3 sequence (DNA): TGCAGTGCTAGAGATCCCCGATTGGGCGAGACCCAGTACTTC. Protein: CSARDPRLGETQYF.

The rearrangement links TRBV20-1 to TRBJ2-2, with D tentatively TRBD1 (5 bases). CDR3 length: 15 residues. V lost 3 bases, J lost 0 bases, and 11 bases lay in between. CDR1 is DFQATT, CDR2 SNEGSKA, per germline (reference sequence). This CDR3 is CSARLRTTNTGELFF. In nucleotides, the CDR3 is TGCAGTGCTAGGCTCCGGACAACGAACACCGGGGAGCTGTTTTTT.

The sample holds a few counts of this clonotype. The chain joins TRBV28 to TRBJ2-7; TRBD1 might be the D (6 bases). Germline V lookup: CDR1 MDHEN, CDR2 SYDVKM. The CDR3 consists of 15 residues. Trimming stripped 0 bases from V and 3 bases from J, with 12 bases between. This CDR3 is CASSLWHRANYEQYF. The CDR3 DNA reads TGTGCCAGCAGTTTATGGCACAGGGCTAACTACGAGCAGTACTTC.

V and J are TRBV6-5 and TRBJ2-4, with D perhaps being TRBD1 or TRBD2 (5 bases each). Between the trimmed V and J ends, which lost 0 bases and 6 bases, there was a span of 12 bases. Per germline, CDR1 MNHEY and CDR2 SVGAGI. This CDR3 contains 15 residues. The CDR3 DNA follows: TGTGCCAGCAGTTACTCGAGGGGATCCTTAAACATTCAGTACTTC. It yields the protein CASSYSRGSLNIQYF.

This clonotype was recorded a few times. V and J are TRBV20-1 and TRBJ1-5; 7 bases agree with TRBD1. Germline V CDR1 and CDR2: DFQATT, SNEGSKA (reference sequence). The CDR3 is 14 residues long. With V trimmed by 0 bases and J by 4 bases, 3 bases remained unmatched. The CDR3 DNA is TGCAGTGCTAGAGATCCAGGGGGTAATCAGCCCCAGCATTTT. This sequence encodes CSARDPGGNQPQHF.

The chain employs TRBV2 and TRBJ2-1; 7 bases fit TRBD2. Germline V lookup: CDR1 SNHLY, CDR2 FYNNEI. V shed 2 bases, J shed 7 bases, and the junction held 2 bases outside the gene matches. The CDR3 loop spans 13 amino acids. The CDR3 DNA sequence: TGTGCCAGCAGTGAAATGGGAGGGAATGAGCAGTTCTTC. Translated, it gives CASSEMGGNEQFF. Full variable domain (missing parts from reference TRBV2 and TRBJ2-1): EPEVTQTPSHQVTQMGQEVILRCVPISNHLYFYWYRQILGQKVEFLVSFYNNEISEKSEIFDDQFSVERPDGSNFTLKIRSTKLEDSAMYFCASSEMGGNEQFFGPGTRLTVL.

The sample holds a few counts of this clonotype. The chain couples TRBV7-9 to TRBJ1-1; 9 nucleotides match TRBD1. Trimming at V came to 5 bases and at J to 2 bases, leaving 15 bases not matched to a gene. Germline assignment: CDR1 SEHNR and CDR2 FQNEAQ (reference sequence). This CDR3 has 18 residues. The CDR3 region is CASSHTTGGVRGNTEAFF. In DNA form, the CDR3 reads TGTGCCAGCAGCCATACTACAGGGGGCGTGAGAGGAAACACTGAAGCTTTCTTT.

This clonotype was recorded many times. The gene calls are TRBV6-1 and TRBJ1-1; no clear D. Between the trimmed V and J ends, which lost 5 bases and 1 base, there was a span of 11 bases. The CDR3 consists of 14 residues. CDR1 and CDR2 (germline): MNHNS, SASEGT. This chain's CDR3 is CASSYRQTNTEAFF. The CDR3 coding sequence is TGTGCCAGCAGTTATAGACAAACGAACACTGAAGCTTTCTTT.

A single count supports this clonotype. A read error may account for a junction end that differs from germline. DNA for the CDR3: TGTGCCGGCAGTTTCGAGCCAGGGAACCGTTCACCCCTCCACTTT. It codes for CAGSFEPGNRSPLHF. The V gene is TRBV6-6, the J gene TRBJ1-6, with D possibly TRBD1 on 5 matching bases. CDR1 is MNHNY and CDR2 is SVGAGI in the germline V gene (reference sequence). CDR3 length: 15 residues.

The CDR3 sequence is CSAGQGIWNQPQHF. CDR3 coding DNA: TGCAGTGCCGGACAGGGGATATGGAATCAGCCCCAGCATTTT. The genes are TRBV20-1 and TRBJ1-5; 9 positions match TRBD1. The germline gives CDR1 DFQATT, CDR2 SNEGSKA (reference sequence). The CDR3 consists of 14 residues. The V gene end was trimmed by 6 bases and the J gene end by 4 bases; junction bases not matched to a gene: 7.

This clonotype was observed a single time. The chain has TRBV30 and TRBJ2-7; 9 bases map to TRBD1. The length of the CDR3 is 13 residues. After removal of 5 bases from V and 3 bases from J, the junction contained 5 bases not matched to a gene. Germline lookup yields CDR1 GTSNPN and CDR2 SVGIG (reference sequence). The CDR3 DNA is TGTGCCTGGGTCAAGACAGGGGGCTACGAGCAGTACTTC. Protein sequence: CAWVKTGGYEQYF.

The sample holds a few counts of this clonotype. The V and J genes are TRBV4-2 and TRBJ2-7; unclear D gene. Trimming shortened V by 3 bases and J by 0 bases, and 6 bases separated the two germline ends. The germline V gene has CDR1 LGHNA and CDR2 YNFKEQ. The CDR3 loop spans 13 amino acids. CDR3 protein: CASSQEDSYEQYF. CDR3 sequence (DNA): TGTGCCAGCAGCCAGGAAGACTCCTACGAGCAGTACTTC.

The V and J genes are TRBV24-1 and TRBJ2-7; tentative D call: TRBD1 (5 bases). V lost 0 bases to trimming and J lost 7 bases, with 12 bases between them. The CDR3 spans 14 residues. Germline values: CDR1 KGHDR, CDR2 SFDVKD. The CDR3 here is CATSDLLPGKEQYF. For the CDR3, the DNA is TGTGCCACCAGTGATTTGCTACCAGGGAAGGAGCAGTACTTC.

A note on this clonotype: An end of the junction does not agree with germline; a read error may underlie this. The chain employs TRBV28 and TRBJ2-7, with 13 bases aligning to TRBD2. The length of the CDR3 is 15 residues. Per the germline V gene, CDR1 is MDHEN and CDR2 is SYDVKM. The CDR3 reads CARSQPTSGRYEQYF. The CDR3 DNA sequence: TGCGCCAGGAGCCAGCCGACTAGCGGGAGGTACGAGCAGTACTTC.

The V and J genes are TRBV5-1 and TRBJ1-1; D ambiguous. V lost 4 bases, J lost 4 bases, and 11 bases lay in between. The CDR3 contains 13 residues. Per the germline V gene, CDR1 is SGHRS and CDR2 is YFSETQ. In DNA, the CDR3 is TGCGCCAGCAGCCAGGTCCGGAGCACTGAAGCTTTCTTT. It translates to CASSQVRSTEAFF.

V and J are TRBV29-1 and TRBJ2-1; weak D call: TRBD2 (7 bases). CDR3 size: 13 residues. V was pared by 5 bases and J by 5 bases, with 13 bases between. Germline values: CDR1 SQVTM, CDR2 ANQGSEA. This chain's CDR3 is CSVLGGANNEQFF. CDR3 bases: TGCAGCGTTTTGGGGGGGGCAAACAATGAGCAGTTCTTC.

This clonotype was seen repeatedly, ten times or more. The chain joins TRBV6-2 or TRBV6-3 to TRBJ2-7, with 7 bases matching TRBD1. CDR1 is MNHEY, CDR2 SVGEGT, per germline. Trimming cost V 8 bases and J 0 bases; bases outside gene matches: 10. This CDR3 is 15 amino acids long. CDR3 DNA sequence: TGTGCCAGCGGAACACCGGGACAGTACTCCTACGAGCAGTACTTC. This translates into CASGTPGQYSYEQYF.

This clonotype was counted only a few times. The rearrangement uses TRBV4-2 and TRBJ2-7; 10 bases agree with TRBD2. V was clipped by 6 bases and J by 1 base; unmatched bases: 3. Germline V gene data show CDR1 as LGHNA and CDR2 as YNFKEQ. The CDR3 runs to 14 residues. The CDR3, as DNA: TGTGCCAGCAGGGTAGCGGGAGGATCCTACGAGCAGTACTTC. Translated: CASRVAGGSYEQYF.

This clonotype was seen a single time. This chain links TRBV11-2 with TRBJ2-5; no reliable D call. The length of the CDR3 is 13 residues. The V and J ends lost 4 bases and 0 bases respectively, with 6 bases between them. CDR1 is SGHAT and CDR2 is FQNNGV in the germline V gene. CDR3 loop: CASSSVYQETQYF. As DNA, the CDR3 is TGTGCCAGCAGCTCAGTTTACCAAGAGACCCAGTACTTC.

Details on this clonotype: The conserved phenylalanine or tryptophan normally closing the CDR3 is absent here, so this likely arose from a read error. V usage is TRBV28 and J usage is TRBJ1-5; the D is unclear. Trimming removed 6 bases at V and 3 bases at J, with 21 bases between. From germline, CDR1 is MDHEN and CDR2 SYDVKM. This CDR3 is 17 amino acids long. The DNA for the CDR3 is TGTGCCAGCAGATACCCCCCCGGGCAGGTAGCCAATCAGCCCCAGCATTCT. Encoded protein: CASRYPPGQVANQPQHS.